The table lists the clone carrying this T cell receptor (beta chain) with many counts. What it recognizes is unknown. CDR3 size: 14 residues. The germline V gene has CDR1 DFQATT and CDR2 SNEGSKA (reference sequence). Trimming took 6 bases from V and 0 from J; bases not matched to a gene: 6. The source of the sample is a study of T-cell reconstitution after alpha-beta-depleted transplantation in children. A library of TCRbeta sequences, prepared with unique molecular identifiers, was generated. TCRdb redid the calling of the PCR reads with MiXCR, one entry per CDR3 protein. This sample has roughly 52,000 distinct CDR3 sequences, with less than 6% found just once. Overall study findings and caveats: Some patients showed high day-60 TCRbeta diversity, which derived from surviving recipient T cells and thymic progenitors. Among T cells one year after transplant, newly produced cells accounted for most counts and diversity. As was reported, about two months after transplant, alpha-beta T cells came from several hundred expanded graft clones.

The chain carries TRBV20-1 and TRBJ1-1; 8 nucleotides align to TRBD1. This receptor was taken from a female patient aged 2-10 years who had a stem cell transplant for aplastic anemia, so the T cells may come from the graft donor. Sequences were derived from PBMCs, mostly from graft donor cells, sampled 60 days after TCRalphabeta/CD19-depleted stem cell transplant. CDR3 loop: CSARTGLMNTEAFF. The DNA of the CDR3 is TGCAGTGCCAGGACAGGGCTAATGAACACTGAAGCTTTCTTT.